A single TCR beta chain is shown here with its context. The antigen is not known. This sample is part of a study of T cell responses to AZD1222 COVID-19 vaccine. Findings and limits, study-wide: White British ancestry dominated among donors, who included more females, and clonal diversity was possibly underestimated. In all cases, repertoires were sampled only after the peak T cell response.

Some clones are missing from TCRdb's copy, which holds only in-frame ones; the method was immunoSEQ multiplex PCR. There are tens of thousands of clones in the sample; around 86% occur only once, and approximately 25% lies in the top ten. The CDR3 sequence is 15 residues long. V lost 4 bases and J lost 7, with 19 bases in between. Looked up from germline, CDR1 is SGHDN and CDR2 is FVKESK. V gene TRBV14 combines with J gene TRBJ1-1; D uncertain. The origin of this receptor is an adult in good health. Sequenced here: peripheral blood, sampled on day 0 of AZD1222 vaccination. Here the CDR3 DNA reads TGTGCCAGCAGCCGGGCGGGGAATTTGCTATATGAAGCTTTCTTT. Translation gives CASSRAGNLLYEAFF. Full variable domain (missing parts from reference TRBV14 and TRBJ1-1): EAGVTQFPSHSVIEKGQTVTLRCDPISGHDNLYWYRRVMGKEIKFLLHFVKESKQDESGMPNNRFLAERTGGTYSTLKVQPAELEDSGVYFCASSRAGNLLYEAFFGQGTRLTVV.